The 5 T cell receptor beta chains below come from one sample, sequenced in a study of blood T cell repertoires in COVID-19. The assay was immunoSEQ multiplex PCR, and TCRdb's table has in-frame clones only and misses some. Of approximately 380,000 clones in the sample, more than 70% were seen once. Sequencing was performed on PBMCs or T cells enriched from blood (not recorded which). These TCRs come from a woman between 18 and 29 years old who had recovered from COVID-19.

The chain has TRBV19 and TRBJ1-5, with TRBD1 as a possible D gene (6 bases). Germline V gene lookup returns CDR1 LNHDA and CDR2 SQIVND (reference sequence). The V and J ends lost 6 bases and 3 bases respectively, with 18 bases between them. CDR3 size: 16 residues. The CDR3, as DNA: TGTGCCAGTAGCGAGGGGGTCGGATCACTCAATCAGCCCCAGCATTTT. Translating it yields CASSEGVGSLNQPQHF.

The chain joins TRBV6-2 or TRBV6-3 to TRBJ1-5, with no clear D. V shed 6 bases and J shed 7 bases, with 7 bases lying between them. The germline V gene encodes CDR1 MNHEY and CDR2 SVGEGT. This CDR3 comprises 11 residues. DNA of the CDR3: TGTGCCAGCAGCGACGGGCAGCCCCAGCATTTT. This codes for CASSDGQPQHF.

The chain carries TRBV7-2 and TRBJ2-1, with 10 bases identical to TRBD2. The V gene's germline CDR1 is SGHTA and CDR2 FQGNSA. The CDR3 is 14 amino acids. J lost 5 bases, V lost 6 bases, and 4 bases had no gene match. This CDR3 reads CASSPAGGHNEQFF. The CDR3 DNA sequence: TGTGCCAGCAGTCCAGCGGGGGGGCACAATGAGCAGTTCTTC.

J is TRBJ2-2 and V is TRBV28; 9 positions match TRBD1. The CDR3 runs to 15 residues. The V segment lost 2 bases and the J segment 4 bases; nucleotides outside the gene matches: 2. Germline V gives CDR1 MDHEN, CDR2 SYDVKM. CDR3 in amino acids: CASSLGTGSTGELFF. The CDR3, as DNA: TGTGCCAGCAGTTTAGGGACAGGGTCCACCGGGGAGCTGTTTTTT.

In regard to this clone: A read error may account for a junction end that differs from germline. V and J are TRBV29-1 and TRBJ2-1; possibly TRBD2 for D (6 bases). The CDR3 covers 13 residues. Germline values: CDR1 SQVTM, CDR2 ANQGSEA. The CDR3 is CSLGTSSDNEQFF. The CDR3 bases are TGCAGTTTAGGTACTAGCTCCGACAATGAGCAGTTCTTC.